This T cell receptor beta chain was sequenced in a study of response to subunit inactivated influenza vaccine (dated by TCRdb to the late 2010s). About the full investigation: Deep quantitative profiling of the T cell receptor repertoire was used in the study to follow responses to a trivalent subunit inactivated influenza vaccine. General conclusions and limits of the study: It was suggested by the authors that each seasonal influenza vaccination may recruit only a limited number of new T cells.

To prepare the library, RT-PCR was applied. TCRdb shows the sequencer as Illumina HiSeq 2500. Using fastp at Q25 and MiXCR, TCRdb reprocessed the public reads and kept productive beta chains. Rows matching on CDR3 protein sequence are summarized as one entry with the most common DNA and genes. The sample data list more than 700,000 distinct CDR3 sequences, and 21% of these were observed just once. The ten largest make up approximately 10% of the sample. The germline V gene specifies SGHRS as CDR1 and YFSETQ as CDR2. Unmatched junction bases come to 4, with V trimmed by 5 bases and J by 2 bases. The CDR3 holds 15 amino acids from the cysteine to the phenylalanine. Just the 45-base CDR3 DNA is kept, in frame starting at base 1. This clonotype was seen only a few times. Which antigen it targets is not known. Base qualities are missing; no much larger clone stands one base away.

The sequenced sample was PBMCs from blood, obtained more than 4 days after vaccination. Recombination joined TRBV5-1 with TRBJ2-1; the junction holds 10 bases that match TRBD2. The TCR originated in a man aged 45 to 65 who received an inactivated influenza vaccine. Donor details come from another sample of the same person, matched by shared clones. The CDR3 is CASSEREGAYNEQFF. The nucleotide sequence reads TGCGCCAGCAGTGAGCGGGAGGGGGCCTACAATGAGCAGTTCTTC.